These T cell receptor beta chains were read from a single sample in a study of siplizumab effects on memory and regulatory T cells. Sequenced by immunoSEQ multiplex PCR; TCRdb stores in-frame clones only, minus some. Of approximately 90,000 clones listed, 85% to 95% are singletons. Sequences were obtained from non-Treg CD4+ T cells sorted from blood. The receptors come from a human donor in good health. CDR3s include the opening cysteine and the closing phenylalanine or tryptophan. Each record gives: V gene, D gene, J gene, clone size, CDR3 DNA, CDR3 protein. The D gene is left open where the match is weak. Some rows mark clone size as missing; the rest say once, few, many or name a class of expanded clone.

TRBV6-4	-	TRBJ1-1	-	TGTGCCAGCAGTGACCAGGCGAACACTGAAGCTTTCTTT	CASSDQANTEAFF
TRBV25-1	-	TRBJ2-7	-	TGTGCCAGCAGTGAATACCCACACTCCTACGAGCAGTACTTC	CASSEYPHSYEQYF
TRBV11-3	TRBD2	TRBJ2-1	-	TGTGCCAGCAGCACCCCTAGCGGGAGGGAAACTAATGAGCAGTTCTTC	CASSTPSGRETNEQFF
TRBV5-6	-	TRBJ2-3	-	TGTGCCAGCAGCTTGGCTTTAGATACGCAGTATTTT	CASSLALDTQYF
TRBV5-1	-	TRBJ1-1	-	TGCGCCAGCAGCTTGGGGGGGACATCGAACACTGAAGCTTTCTTT	CASSLGGTSNTEAFF
TRBV7-9	-	TRBJ2-7	-	TGTGCCAGCAGCTTAGTAGACCACGTGGAGGAGTACTTC	CASSLVDHVEEYF
TRBV10-3	-	TRBJ2-1	-	TGTGCCATCAGTGAGGAGACTAGGAACAATGAGCAGTTCTTC	CAISEETRNNEQFF
TRBV6-1	-	TRBJ1-5	-	TGTGCCAGCAGCCCGGAAGTCGGGAATCAGCCCCAGCATTTT	CASSPEVGNQPQHF
TRBV19	-	TRBJ2-2	-	TGTGCCAGTGGCGGGACAACCGGGGAGCTGTTTTTT	CASGGTTGELFF
TRBV23-1	TRBD1	TRBJ1-4	-	TGCGCCAGCACCCGACAGGGCCGGAGGGATATTAATGAAAAACTGTTTTTT	CASTRQGRRDINEKLFF
TRBV7-9	TRBD2	TRBJ2-2	-	TGTGCCAGCCGAAGGGAGCGGGAGGCCCCATTGCTGTTTTTT	CASRREREAPLLFF
TRBV30	-	TRBJ2-2	-	TGTGCCTCCTCGGTAAGAGGCGCCGGGGAGCTGTTTTTT	CASSVRGAGELFF
TRBV12-5	TRBD1	TRBJ1-1	-	TGTGCTAGTGGTACCACAGGGGAGGGGGGTGAAGCTTTCTTT	CASGTTGEGGEAFF
TRBV30	TRBD1	TRBJ2-1	once	TGTGCCTGGAGTGCCGTGGGACAGGCCTATATCAATGAGCAGTTCTTC	CAWSAVGQAYINEQFF
TRBV19	-	TRBJ2-3	-	TGTGCCAGTAGTTTGCTTCAGGGGGATACGCAGTATTTT	CASSLLQGDTQYF
TRBV18	-	TRBJ2-7	-	TGTGCCAGCTCACCACCACGCTCCTACGAGCAGTACTTC	CASSPPRSYEQYF
TRBV7-3	-	TRBJ2-3	-	TGTGCCAGCAGCTCAGCAGATACGCAGTATTTT	CASSSADTQYF
TRBV7-2	TRBD2	TRBJ2-1	-	TGTGCCAGCAGCCCAATACTAGCGGGAGCCGGTGAGCAGTTCTTC	CASSPILAGAGEQFF
TRBV7-2	TRBD1	TRBJ1-1	-	TGTGCCAGCAGCTCTTTCAGGGGGGTCGGCACTGAAGCTTTCTTT	CASSSFRGVGTEAFF
TRBV6-1	TRBD2	TRBJ2-3	-	TGTGCCAGCAGTGAGGTGGCTAGCGGGGGGGCAGATACGCAGTATTTT	CASSEVASGGADTQYF
TRBV9	TRBD2	TRBJ2-7	-	TGTGCCAGCAGCGCCTCGACTAGCGGGGCCTACGAGCAGTACTTC	CASSASTSGAYEQYF
TRBV25-1	TRBD1	TRBJ1-4	once	TGTGCCAGCAGCCAAACAGGGGGTGGGGAAAAACTGTTTTTT	CASSQTGGGEKLFF
TRBV5-1	-	TRBJ1-3	-	TGCGCCAGCAGCCCCGGGACTTCTGGAAACACCATATATTTT	CASSPGTSGNTIYF
TRBV7-2	-	TRBJ1-4	-	TGTGCCAGCAGCCTACGACCTAAGGGGGAAAAACTGTTTTTT	CASSLRPKGEKLFF
TRBV19	-	TRBJ2-3	-	TGTGCCAGTAGTATCTGGGGGAGCCACACAGATACGCAGTATTTT	CASSIWGSHTDTQYF
TRBV7-3	TRBD1	TRBJ2-2	-	TGTGCCAGCAGCCCCCGGGACAGGGGAGTAACCGGGGAGCTGTTTTTT	CASSPRDRGVTGELFF
TRBV6-1	TRBD2	TRBJ2-3	-	TGTGCCAGCAGCCTAGCGGCTAGCACAGATACGCAGTATTTT	CASSLAASTDTQYF
TRBV30	-	TRBJ1-6	-	TGTGCCGGGGGGGTTCAAATAGGTTCACCCCTCCACTTT	CAGGVQIGSPLHF